This TCR beta chain derives from a study of T cells in Graves' hyperthyroidism and ophthalmopathy. This clonotype was counted ten times or more. Template material for amplifying TCR beta CDR3 regions consisted of RNA transcripts. TCR CDR3 regions were first amplified by RT-PCR with HTBI primers. TCRdb reprocessed the multiplex PCR reads via MiXCR and lists one record per CDR3 protein. Of 200,000 to 250,000 distinct CDR3 sequences listed, approximately 25% are singletons. Isolation of PBMCs was performed on about 10 ml fresh peripheral blood. Input material: blood. The sequence was collected from a woman aged 40-49 years with Graves' ophthalmopathy.

The CDR3 here is CASGRGGNSYEQYF. The CDR3 bases are TGTGCCAGCGGACGTGGCGGGAACTCCTACGAGCAGTACTTC. The V gene is TRBV12-3 or TRBV12-4, the J gene TRBJ2-7, with D maybe TRBD2 (6 bases). V lost 8 bases and J 0 bases, leaving 14 bases between the germline ends. This CDR3 spans 14 amino acids.